A single sample is the source of the 27 T cell receptor beta chains below, sequenced in a study of shared T cell receptors in the human thymus. Clones were read by immunoSEQ multiplex PCR, and TCRdb kept only the in-frame ones, dropping some. The sample has about 380,000 clones, around 95% seen once. Input material: thymocytes. The source of these receptors is a human donor.

The gene calls are TRBV28 and TRBJ1-2; D gene unclear. Germline V gives CDR1 MDHEN, CDR2 SYDVKM. The CDR3 runs 11 residues. V lost 7 bases and J 6 bases, leaving 9 bases between the germline ends. DNA of the CDR3: TGTGCCAGCACCTCTTACCATGGCTACACCTTC. Translation gives CASTSYHGYTF.

The chain employs TRBV18 and TRBJ1-1; D unclear. Trimming cost V 0 bases and J 3 bases, with 11 bases left between them. The CDR3 is made up of 15 amino acids. Germline CDR1 is KGHSH and CDR2 is LQKENI. CDR3 amino acids: CASSPPRYGDTEAFF. The DNA of the CDR3 is TGTGCCAGCTCACCACCGAGGTATGGGGACACTGAAGCTTTCTTT.

V and J are TRBV19 and TRBJ2-3; 14 nucleotides match TRBD2. The V gene end was trimmed by 8 bases and the J gene end by 5 bases; junction bases not matched to a gene: 9. The CDR3 is made up of 16 amino acids. Germline CDR1 is LNHDA and CDR2 is SQIVND (reference sequence). As DNA, the CDR3 is TGTGCCAGTGGAGGGACTAGCGGGAGTTACGTAGATACGCAGTATTTT. This codes for CASGGTSGSYVDTQYF. Combining the CDR3 with reference TRBV19 and TRBJ2-3 gives the whole variable domain DGGITQSPKYLFRKEGQNVTLSCEQNLNHDAMYWYRQDPGQGLRLIYYSQIVNDFQKGDIAEGYSVSREKKESFPLTVTSAQKNPTAFYLCASGGTSGSYVDTQYFGPGTRLTVL.

The V and J genes are TRBV6-1 and TRBJ1-2; 7 bases are shared with TRBD1. CDR3 length: 16 residues. The germline V gene encodes CDR1 MNHNS and CDR2 SASEGT. The trim removed 1 base at V and 3 bases at J, leaving 8 bases unmatched. In DNA form, the CDR3 reads TGTGCCAGCAGTGAAGTAGGAGTCCAGGGGGACTATGGCTACACCTTC. Its translation: CASSEVGVQGDYGYTF.

This clone was found once. CDR3 in DNA: TGTGCCAGCAGCGCCCCTACCGTGGACACTGAAGCTTTCTTT. This encodes CASSAPTVDTEAFF. The chain is built from TRBV28 and TRBJ1-1, with no clear D. Germline lookup yields CDR1 MDHEN and CDR2 SYDVKM. The CDR3 consists of 14 residues. Trimming shortened V by 6 bases and J by 3 bases, and 14 bases separated the two germline ends.

The chain uses TRBV7-3 and TRBJ2-7, with D hard to call. The CDR3 consists of 13 residues. V gave up 5 bases and J gave up 5 bases, with 13 bases separating them. Germline CDR1 and CDR2: SGHTA and FQGTGA. The CDR3 DNA reads as TGTGCCAGCAGCCTTACGGTTGGGAACGAGCAGTACTTC. Its protein is CASSLTVGNEQYF.

The chain uses TRBV27 and TRBJ1-1; TRBD1 is a possible D gene (5 bases). CDR3 size: 18 residues. Trimming removed 2 bases at V and 1 base at J, with 20 bases between. Germline CDR1 reads MNHEY; CDR2 reads SMNVEV (reference sequence). CDR3 coding DNA: TGTGCCAGCAGTTTAGGGCAGGGCCCTGTAAGGGCGAACACTGAAGCTTTCTTT. Its translation is CASSLGQGPVRANTEAFF.

This chain links TRBV27 with TRBJ2-6, with D possibly called TRBD1 or TRBD2 (5 bases each). The V gene lost 0 bases and the J gene lost 0 bases, with 24 bases spanning the gap. Germline lookup yields CDR1 MNHEY and CDR2 SMNVEV (reference sequence). The CDR3 covers 22 residues. CDR3: CASSLSEPSWGMDGSGANVLTF. As DNA, the CDR3 is TGTGCCAGCAGTTTATCGGAGCCCTCTTGGGGGATGGACGGCTCTGGGGCCAACGTCCTGACTTTC.

As regards this clone: The identical CDR3 is also encoded by other nucleotide sequences in the sample. The rearrangement links TRBV28 to TRBJ2-7; no reliable D call. The CDR3 runs 11 residues. CDR1 and CDR2 from the germline V gene are MDHEN and SYDVKM. The V and J ends lost 2 bases and 4 bases respectively, with 3 bases between them. The CDR3 bases are TGTGCCAGCAGTTTAGGGTACGAGCAGTACTTC. Its translation: CASSLGYEQYF.

The rearrangement links TRBV7-9 to TRBJ2-1; TRBD2 matches 7 bases. V was clipped by 3 bases and J by 1 base; unmatched bases: 12. Germline lookup yields CDR1 SEHNR and CDR2 FQNEAQ (reference sequence). The CDR3 is made up of 18 amino acids. This CDR3 is CASSFLGRLAWSYNEQFF. The CDR3 DNA reads TGTGCCAGCAGCTTTCTCGGCAGACTAGCATGGTCCTACAATGAGCAGTTCTTC.

The chain has TRBV28 and TRBJ2-7; 13 nucleotides match TRBD2. J lost 0 bases, V lost 5 bases, and 10 bases had no gene match. This CDR3 is built from 18 residues. Germline V gene data show CDR1 as MDHEN and CDR2 as SYDVKM. The CDR3 is CASSPTSGRQPNSYEQYF. The CDR3 bases are TGTGCCAGCAGTCCGACTAGCGGGAGGCAACCTAACTCCTACGAGCAGTACTTC.

This chain joins TRBV7-4 and TRBJ2-2; tentatively, D is TRBD1 (5 bases). Germline V gene data show CDR1 as SGHVT and CDR2 as SQSDAQ. V dropped 1 base and J dropped 7 bases, with 10 bases sitting between them. The CDR3 totals 14 residues. The CDR3 DNA reads TGTGCCAGCAGCTTAGAGGGGTCGATCGGGGAGCTGTTTTTT. It specifies CASSLEGSIGELFF.

This clone was counted a single time. The chain is built from TRBV9 and TRBJ2-7; D might be TRBD1 or TRBD2, each matching 7 bases. The CDR3 length is 17 residues. Germline CDR1 is SGDLS and CDR2 is YYNGEE. Trimming removed 0 bases at V and 0 bases at J, with 16 bases between. The CDR3 loop reads CASSVEIGGDSSYEQYF. CDR3 sequence (DNA): TGTGCCAGCAGCGTAGAAATTGGGGGGGACAGCTCCTACGAGCAGTACTTC.

The gene calls are TRBV27 and TRBJ2-1, with D possibly being TRBD2 (7 bases). Trimming shortened V by 3 bases and J by 2 bases, and 11 bases separated the two germline ends. Germline-derived CDR1 and CDR2 are MNHEY and SMNVEV (reference sequence). The CDR3 consists of 15 residues. The CDR3: CASSFLGGAYNEQFF. The CDR3 DNA reads as TGTGCCAGCAGTTTTCTAGGGGGGGCCTACAATGAGCAGTTCTTC.

The chain combines TRBV7-9 with TRBJ2-2; D may be TRBD2 (5 bases). CDR3 length equals 16 residues. Germline V gene sequence: CDR1 SEHNR, CDR2 FQNEAQ (reference sequence). V was trimmed by 7 bases and J by 4 bases, leaving 19 bases between them. The CDR3 sequence is CASISRGSFSTGELFF. CDR3 coding DNA: TGTGCCAGCATCTCTCGGGGAAGTTTTTCCACCGGGGAGCTGTTTTTT.

The chain uses TRBV7-9 and TRBJ1-2, with 9 bases fitting TRBD1. V was pared by 3 bases and J by 4 bases, with 9 bases of the junction left unmatched. The V gene's germline CDR1 is SEHNR and CDR2 FQNEAQ (reference sequence). The CDR3 extends over 16 amino acids. CDR3 sequence reads: CASSFDDRGNVYGYTF. The CDR3 coding sequence is TGTGCCAGCAGCTTCGACGACAGGGGGAACGTCTATGGCTACACCTTC.

This clone was seen only once. The CDR3 DNA reads TGTGCCAGCAGTTCCCCTGCGGGGGGAAGCTCCTACAATGAGCAGTTCTTC. This sequence encodes CASSSPAGGSSYNEQFF. The chain carries TRBV28 and TRBJ2-1; 8 positions agree with TRBD2. Germline values: CDR1 MDHEN, CDR2 SYDVKM. V was clipped by 4 bases and J by 0 bases; unmatched bases: 8. The CDR3 spans 17 residues.

This sequence joins TRBV5-3 and TRBJ2-7; TRBD1 or TRBD2 may be the D gene (6 bases each). TRBV5-3 belongs to the ORF category, with a function that is uncertain. The CDR3 extends over 17 amino acids. Trimming left V 0 bases short and J 5 bases short, with 21 bases between. The CDR3 reads CARSLGGRLVGCHEQYF. In DNA, the CDR3 is TGTGCCAGAAGCTTGGGGGGGCGACTAGTCGGTTGCCACGAGCAGTACTTC.

This chain connects TRBV29-1 to TRBJ2-4; a weak D match, TRBD1 (6 bases). V lost 1 base, J lost 3 bases, and 19 bases lay in between. The CDR3 runs 17 residues. Germline V gene sequence: CDR1 SQVTM, CDR2 ANQGSEA. CDR3 in amino acids: CSVEVSLGGLGKNIQYF. The CDR3, as DNA: TGCAGCGTTGAAGTATCCTTAGGGGGTTTGGGCAAAAACATTCAGTACTTC.

The chain is built from TRBV6-1 and TRBJ1-5; D may be TRBD1 (5 bases). V lost 4 bases and J lost 0, with 10 bases in between. The CDR3 loop spans 15 amino acids. Germline V gene lookup returns CDR1 MNHNS and CDR2 SASEGT. CDR3 amino acids: CASSAQGYSNQPQHF. In DNA, the CDR3 is TGTGCCAGCAGTGCGCAGGGCTATAGCAATCAGCCCCAGCATTTT.

This clone occurred once. The rearrangement links TRBV5-4 to TRBJ2-1; weak D call: TRBD2 (5 bases). V lost 0 bases and J lost 4, with 11 bases in between. This CDR3 contains 15 residues. Germline CDR1 SGHNT, CDR2 YYREEE (reference sequence). DNA for the CDR3: TGTGCCAGCAGCTTGGCAGCGGTGAGATACAATGAGCAGTTCTTC. Protein product: CASSLAAVRYNEQFF.

V usage is TRBV10-3 and J usage is TRBJ2-1, with D uncertain. The CDR3 has 14 residues. Per germline, CDR1 ENHRY and CDR2 SYGVKD. V lost 7 bases to trimming and J lost 2 bases, with 12 bases between them. CDR3 amino acids: CAIIRTDAYNEQFF. DNA for the CDR3: TGTGCCATCATCCGGACGGATGCCTACAATGAGCAGTTCTTC.

V usage is TRBV4-1 and J usage is TRBJ2-3; TRBD1 might be the D (6 bases). V lost 3 bases to trimming and J lost 4 bases, with 20 bases between them. Germline assignment: CDR1 MGHRA and CDR2 YSYEKL. The CDR3 totals 17 residues. The CDR3 DNA sequence: TGCGCCAGCAGCCACCATAACAGGGTCGTTGGAGCAGATACGCAGTATTTT. Residues: CASSHHNRVVGADTQYF.

CDR3 in amino acids: CASPRGTSGSGNEQFF. Here the CDR3 DNA reads TGTGCCAGCCCACGGGGGACTAGCGGGAGCGGCAATGAGCAGTTCTTC. The V call is TRBV27, the J call TRBJ2-1; 14 bases line up with TRBD2. This CDR3 is 16 amino acids long. Germline CDR1 MNHEY, CDR2 SMNVEV (reference sequence). With 8 bases clipped from V and 6 bases from J, the junction kept 9 bases outside the gene matches.

The CDR3 spells CASTKGLAGGPREQYF. Here the CDR3 DNA reads TGTGCCAGCACCAAAGGACTAGCGGGAGGGCCCCGGGAGCAGTACTTC. This rearrangement joins TRBV2 to TRBJ2-7, with 15 bases lining up with TRBD2. Per the germline V gene, CDR1 is SNHLY and CDR2 is FYNNEI. The trim removed 7 bases at V and 7 bases at J, leaving 11 bases unmatched. This CDR3 comprises 16 residues.

The chain is built from TRBV6-5 and TRBJ2-1; 8 bases are a match to TRBD2. J was trimmed by 6 bases and V by 5 bases; bases with no gene match: 6. The length of the CDR3 is 14 residues. Germline V gene data show CDR1 as MNHEY and CDR2 as SVGAGI. CDR3 loop: CASSPGTSANEQFF. The CDR3 DNA is TGTGCCAGCAGTCCCGGGACTAGTGCCAATGAGCAGTTCTTC.

This clone was seen once. J is TRBJ1-5 and V is TRBV6-5, with a tentative D call TRBD1 (5 bases). There are 14 residues in the CDR3. V lost 6 bases and J lost 1, with 10 bases in between. Germline CDR1 reads MNHEY; CDR2 reads SVGAGI. The DNA of the CDR3 is TGTGCCAGCAGCACTCGGGGGAGCAATCAGCCCCAGCATTTT. This gives the protein CASSTRGSNQPQHF.